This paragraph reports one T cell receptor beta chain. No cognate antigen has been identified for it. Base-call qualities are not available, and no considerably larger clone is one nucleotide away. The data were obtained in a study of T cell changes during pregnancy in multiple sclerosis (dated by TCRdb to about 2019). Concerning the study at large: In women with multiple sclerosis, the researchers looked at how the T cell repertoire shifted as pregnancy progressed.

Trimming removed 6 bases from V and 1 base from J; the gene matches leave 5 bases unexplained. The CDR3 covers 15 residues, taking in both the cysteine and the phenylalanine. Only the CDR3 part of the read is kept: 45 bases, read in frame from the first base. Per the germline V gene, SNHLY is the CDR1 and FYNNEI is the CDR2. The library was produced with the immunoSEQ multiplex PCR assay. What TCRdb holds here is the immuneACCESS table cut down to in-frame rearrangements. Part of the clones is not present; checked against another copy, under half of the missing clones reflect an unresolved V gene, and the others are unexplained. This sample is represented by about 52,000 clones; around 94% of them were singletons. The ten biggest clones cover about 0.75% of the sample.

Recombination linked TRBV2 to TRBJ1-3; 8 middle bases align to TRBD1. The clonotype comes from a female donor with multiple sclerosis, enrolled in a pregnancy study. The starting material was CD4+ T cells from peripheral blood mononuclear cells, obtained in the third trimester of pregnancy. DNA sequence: TGTGCCAGCAGCCCCGGGACAGGTTCTGGAAACACCATATATTTT. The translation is CASSPGTGSGNTIYF.